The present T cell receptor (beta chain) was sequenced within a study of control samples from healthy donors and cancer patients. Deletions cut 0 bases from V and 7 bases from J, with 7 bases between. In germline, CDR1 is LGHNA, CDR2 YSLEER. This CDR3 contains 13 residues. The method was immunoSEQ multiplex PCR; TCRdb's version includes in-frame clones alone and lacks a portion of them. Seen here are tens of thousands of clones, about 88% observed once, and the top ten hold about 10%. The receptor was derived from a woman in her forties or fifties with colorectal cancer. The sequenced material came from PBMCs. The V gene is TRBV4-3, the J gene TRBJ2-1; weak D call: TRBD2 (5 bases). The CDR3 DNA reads TGCGCCAGCAGCCAAGAGAGCGGAAATGAGCAGTTCTTC. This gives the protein CASSQESGNEQFF.